Detailed here is one T cell receptor (beta chain). Per the authors' pipeline: Estimated nucleated cell counts came from reference gene primer amplification. Sequencing used immunoSEQ multiplex PCR; TCRdb keeps in-frame clones, though not all of them. The D gene and trimming were derived from the DNA, and the V and J assignments and clone size from that table. Among approximately 330,000 clones, almost 90% were seen once, and the ten largest hold approximately 0.98%. This sample is part of a study of blood T cell repertoires in COVID-19. About the study: Italy, Spain and the United States were the sources of the convalescent and acute COVID-19 samples. PBMCs, B-cell-depleted T cells, or T cells were the source of the cDNA or gDNA that made up the material.

One Seattle source followed patients from active infection through their disease course. Sequencing was carried out using peripheral blood. This TCR came from a woman aged 35 to 49 with COVID-19, enrolled during active disease.

CDR3 sequence reads: CASRTPYQETQYF. The CDR3 nucleotides read TGTGCCAGCAGAACACCGTACCAAGAGACCCAGTACTTC. The chain has TRBV5-4 and TRBJ2-5, with D unresolved. The CDR3 runs 13 residues. CDR1 is SGHNT, CDR2 YYREEE, per germline (reference sequence). Trimming stripped 5 bases from V and 0 bases from J, with 8 bases between.